This T cell receptor (beta chain) was recorded in a study of T cells after yellow fever vaccination. Study observations and caveats: After the booster, roughly 96% of CD4 and around nine tenths of CD8 primary-response clones were re-detected.

TCRdb reanalysed the 5' RACE reads using MiXCR and keeps one entry per CDR3 protein. Of hundreds of thousands of distinct CDR3 sequences in the sample, about 19% were seen once. Germline lookup yields CDR1 LGHNA and CDR2 YNFKEQ. V was cut by 3 bases and J by 7 bases, with 15 bases left in between. The length of the CDR3 is 15 residues. In regard to this clonotype: What it binds is unknown.

The starting material was PBMCs, obtained before the yellow fever booster vaccination. This receptor was taken from a man younger than 35 who received the YFV17D yellow fever vaccine. The genes are TRBV4-2 and TRBJ1-4, with a possible D match to TRBD1 (6 bases). The CDR3 region is CASSQTTGKGEKLFF. The CDR3 DNA reads as TGTGCCAGCAGCCAGACCACAGGGAAGGGTGAAAAACTGTTTTTT.